This entry lists 16 T cell receptor beta chains sequenced from one sample in a study of shared clonotypes between healthy human individuals. The method was immunoSEQ multiplex PCR; TCRdb's version includes in-frame clones alone and lacks a portion of them. The data hold 2 million to 2.5 million clones, with under 95% observed a single time. Sequenced sample: naive CD4+ T cells from PBMCs. Subset: CD45RA+ positively selected. These receptors were taken from a man younger than 35 in good health. Some clones in this sample may be carry-over from other donors' samples.

The chain has TRBV28 and TRBJ2-1; D may be TRBD2 (5 bases). Germline CDR1 MDHEN, CDR2 SYDVKM. The CDR3 has 12 residues. V lost 6 bases to trimming and J lost 5 bases, with 8 bases between them. The CDR3: CASRDSHNEQFF. Here the CDR3 DNA reads TGTGCCAGCAGGGACTCACACAATGAGCAGTTCTTC.

About this clone itself: Different DNA sequences within this sample yield the same CDR3. V is TRBV2 and J is TRBJ1-1; D is undetermined. CDR1 and CDR2 (germline): SNHLY, FYNNEI. This CDR3 is 12 amino acids long. Trimming shortened V by 2 bases and J by 4 bases, and 5 bases separated the two germline ends. CDR3 nucleotide sequence: TGTGCCAGCAGTGAAACGGGCACTGAAGCTTTCTTT. Amino acid sequence: CASSETGTEAFF.

This chain uses TRBV5-1 with TRBJ1-4; 9 bases agree with TRBD1. The germline gives CDR1 SGHRS, CDR2 YFSETQ. J was trimmed by 6 bases and V by 3 bases; bases with no gene match: 3. CDR3 length: 14 amino acids. The CDR3 loop is CASSSQGAYEKLFF. The CDR3 nucleotides read TGCGCCAGCAGCTCACAGGGGGCGTATGAAAAACTGTTTTTT.

V is TRBV2 and J is TRBJ2-7; 9 bases are a match to TRBD1. The CDR3 extends over 14 amino acids. Trimming at V came to 6 bases and at J to 3 bases, leaving 6 bases not matched to a gene. The V gene's germline CDR1 is SNHLY and CDR2 FYNNEI. The CDR3 nucleotides are TGTGCCAGCAGAAACCCGGGACAGGGCTACGAGCAGTACTTC. Residues: CASRNPGQGYEQYF.

This sequence joins TRBV10-2 and TRBJ2-4; TRBD1 matches 8 bases. The ends lost 2 bases at V and 6 bases at J; junction bases unmatched: 9. The CDR3 consists of 16 residues. The germline CDR1 and CDR2 sequences are WSHSY and SAAADI. The CDR3 nucleotides are TGCGCCAGCAGTGAGGACAGGGGCGGAATTGGAAACATTCAGTACTTC. Protein: CASSEDRGGIGNIQYF.

The rearrangement links TRBV2 to TRBJ2-7, with TRBD2 as a possible D gene (5 bases). Deletions cut 4 bases from V and 2 bases from J, with 12 bases between. This CDR3 spans 14 amino acids. Germline-derived CDR1 and CDR2 are SNHLY and FYNNEI. DNA of the CDR3: TGTGCCAGCAGTGGGCAAGGCGGGCCCTACGAGCAGTACTTC. Translation gives CASSGQGGPYEQYF.

This clone was found once. V gene TRBV29-1 combines with J gene TRBJ1-1; D is possibly TRBD1 (6 bases). The CDR3 spans 13 residues. V was pared by 7 bases and J by 4 bases, with 16 bases between. Germline CDR1 is SQVTM and CDR2 is ANQGSEA. CDR3 protein: CSAGTLLSTEAFF. In nucleotides, the CDR3 is TGCAGCGCGGGGACATTACTTTCCACTGAAGCTTTCTTT.

The genes are TRBV5-6 and TRBJ1-5; tentatively, D is TRBD1 (5 bases). Germline V CDR1 and CDR2: SGHDT, YYEEEE. The V end was cut by 3 bases, the J end by 4 bases, with 14 bases between. The CDR3 consists of 15 residues. CDR3 sequence reads: CASSSASGTNQPQHF. CDR3 nucleotide sequence: TGTGCCAGCAGCTCCGCCTCTGGGACGAATCAGCCCCAGCATTTT.

This clone appeared a single time. The chain couples TRBV7-2 to TRBJ2-3, with D perhaps TRBD1 (6 bases). The V end was cut by 4 bases, the J end by 8 bases, with 13 bases between. The CDR3 covers 13 residues. CDR1 and CDR2 (germline): SGHTA, FQGNSA. CDR3: CASSSRTVPTQYF. DNA of the CDR3: TGTGCCAGCAGCTCCAGGACAGTTCCTACGCAGTATTTT.

The V gene is TRBV6-6, the J gene TRBJ2-7; 10 positions match TRBD2. CDR3 size: 14 residues. J lost 4 bases, V lost 5 bases, and 5 bases had no gene match. CDR1 is MNHNY and CDR2 is SVGAGI in the germline V gene (reference sequence). The CDR3 region has the DNA TGTGCCAGCAGTCCGGGACTAGCGAGGTACGAGCAGTACTTC. Its translation is CASSPGLARYEQYF.

Only a few counts were recorded for this clone. The V gene is TRBV2, the J gene TRBJ1-5; no definite D call. Germline V gene sequence: CDR1 SNHLY, CDR2 FYNNEI. The CDR3 has 14 residues. Trimming took off 3 bases at V and 6 bases at J, with 12 bases between the two ends. Written as DNA, the CDR3 is TGTGCCAGCAGTGACAAGGGTAGGGTTCAGCCCCAGCATTTT. This gives the protein CASSDKGRVQPQHF.

Remarks on this clone: The sample has other DNA sequences that encode this CDR3 too. This chain uses TRBV5-1 with TRBJ2-7, with D tentatively TRBD1 (5 bases). CDR1 SGHRS and CDR2 YFSETQ come from the germline V gene. The CDR3 is made up of 14 amino acids. Trimming pared 4 bases from V and 0 bases from J, leaving 11 bases between. The CDR3 reads CASSPRQSSYEQYF. As DNA, the CDR3 is TGCGCCAGCAGCCCGAGACAGAGCTCCTACGAGCAGTACTTC.

The chain recombines TRBV11-1 with TRBJ2-1, with 7 bases identical to TRBD1. V lost 5 bases, J lost 2 bases, and 6 bases stayed unmatched. The CDR3 extends over 15 amino acids. In germline, CDR1 is SGHAT, CDR2 FQDESV (reference sequence). This chain's CDR3 is CASSLDRDAYNEQFF. The CDR3 nucleotides read TGTGCCAGCAGCCTCGACAGGGACGCCTACAATGAGCAGTTCTTC.

This chain uses TRBV5-4 with TRBJ2-4; weak D call: TRBD2 (7 bases). Germline V gene lookup returns CDR1 SGHNT and CDR2 YYREEE (reference sequence). Trimming shortened V by 0 bases and J by 1 base, and 11 bases separated the two germline ends. The length of the CDR3 is 16 residues. For the CDR3, the DNA is TGTGCCAGCAGCTTGGGAGGGGGGGTCGCCAAAAACATTCAGTACTTC. Amino acid sequence: CASSLGGGVAKNIQYF.

About this clone: Its ends do not fully match the called genes, so a read error is possible. The J gene is TRBJ1-4, the V gene TRBV6-1; no clear D. This CDR3 is 13 amino acids long. Germline loops: CDR1 MNHNS, CDR2 SASEGT. The CDR3 spells CAISDGGNEKLFF. For the CDR3, the DNA is TGTGCCATCAGTGATGGAGGGAACGAAAAACTGTTTTTT.

V gene TRBV21-1 combines with J gene TRBJ2-3; the listed D gene, TRBD2, was not tested against the DNA. TRBV21-1 is a documented pseudogene. There are 15 residues in the CDR3. The CDR3, as DNA: TGTGCCAGCAGCCCACGACTAGCGGGCGCAGATACGCAGTATTTT. Protein: CASSPRLAGADTQYF.